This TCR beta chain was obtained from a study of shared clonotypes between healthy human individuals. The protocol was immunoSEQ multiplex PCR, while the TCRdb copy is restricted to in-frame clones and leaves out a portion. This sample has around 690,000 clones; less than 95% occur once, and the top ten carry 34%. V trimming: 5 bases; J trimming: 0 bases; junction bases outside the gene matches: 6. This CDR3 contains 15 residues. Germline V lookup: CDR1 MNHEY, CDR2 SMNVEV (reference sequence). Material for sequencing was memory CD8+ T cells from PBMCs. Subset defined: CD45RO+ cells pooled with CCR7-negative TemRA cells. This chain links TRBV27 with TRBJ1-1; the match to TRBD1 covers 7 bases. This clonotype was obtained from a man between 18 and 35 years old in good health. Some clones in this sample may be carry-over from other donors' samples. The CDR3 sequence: CASSIRTGVNTEAFF. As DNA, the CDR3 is TGTGCCAGCAGTATTCGGACAGGCGTGAACACTGAAGCTTTCTTT.